This entry lists 2 T cell receptor beta chains sequenced from one sample in a study of shared clonotypes between healthy human individuals. Some clones are missing from TCRdb's copy, which holds only in-frame ones; the method was immunoSEQ multiplex PCR. This table holds nearly 1,000,000 clones, roughly 72% found once. Sequencing was carried out using memory CD4+ T cells sorted from blood. Subset in this sample: CD45RA-negative fraction. The source of these receptors is a man younger than 30 in good health.

This chain links TRBV5-4 with TRBJ2-7, with 10 bases matching TRBD1. Germline loops: CDR1 SGHNT, CDR2 YYREEE (reference sequence). Trimming removed 2 bases from V and 3 bases from J; junction bases left unmatched: 5. This CDR3 is 15 amino acids long. This CDR3 is CASSFGTGAIYEQYF. For the CDR3, the DNA is TGTGCCAGCAGCTTCGGGACAGGGGCGATCTACGAGCAGTACTTC.

This clone was recorded once. The chain links TRBV19 to TRBJ2-7; 8 bases are a match to TRBD1. CDR3 length: 14 amino acids. With 3 bases clipped from V and 4 bases from J, the junction kept 5 bases outside the gene matches. CDR1 LNHDA and CDR2 SQIVND come from the germline V gene (reference sequence). The CDR3 bases are TGTGCCAGTAGTATCGCGACAGGGGTGTACGAGCAGTACTTC. Translated, it gives CASSIATGVYEQYF.